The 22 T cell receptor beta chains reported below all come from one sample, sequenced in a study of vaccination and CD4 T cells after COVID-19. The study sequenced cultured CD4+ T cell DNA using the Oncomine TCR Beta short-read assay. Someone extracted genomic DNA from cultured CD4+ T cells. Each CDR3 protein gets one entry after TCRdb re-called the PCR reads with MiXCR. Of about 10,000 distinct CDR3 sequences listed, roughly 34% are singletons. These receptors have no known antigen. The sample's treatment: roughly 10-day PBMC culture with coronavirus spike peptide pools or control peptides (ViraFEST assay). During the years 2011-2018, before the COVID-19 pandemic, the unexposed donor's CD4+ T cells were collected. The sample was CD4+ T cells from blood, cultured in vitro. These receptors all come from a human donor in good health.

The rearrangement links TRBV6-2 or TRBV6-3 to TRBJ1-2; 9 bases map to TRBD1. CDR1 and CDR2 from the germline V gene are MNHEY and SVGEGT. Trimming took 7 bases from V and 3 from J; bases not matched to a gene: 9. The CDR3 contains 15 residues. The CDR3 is CASKNQQGADYGYTF. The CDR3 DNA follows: TGTGCCAGCAAAAATCAACAGGGGGCGGACTATGGCTACACCTTC.

The CDR3 DNA reads as TGTGCCAGCAGCTTAACCGGGTCCACCGGGGAGCTGTTTTTT. Translating gives CASSLTGSTGELFF. The chain has TRBV7-3 and TRBJ2-2; D uncertain. Trimming took 0 bases from V and 4 from J, leaving 6 bases between them. Germline CDR1 is SGHTA and CDR2 is FQGTGA. The CDR3 totals 14 residues.

CDR3 DNA sequence: TGTGCCAGCAGCTTATTGGGACCTCCTCCCACCGCGCCCTACGAGCAGTACTTC. This gives the protein CASSLLGPPPTAPYEQYF. The chain uses TRBV7-9 and TRBJ2-7; D tentatively fits TRBD1 or TRBD2 (5 bases each). The V gene's germline CDR1 is SEHNR and CDR2 FQNEAQ (reference sequence). Trimming took off 2 bases at V and 2 bases at J, with 22 bases between the two ends. The length of the CDR3 is 18 residues.

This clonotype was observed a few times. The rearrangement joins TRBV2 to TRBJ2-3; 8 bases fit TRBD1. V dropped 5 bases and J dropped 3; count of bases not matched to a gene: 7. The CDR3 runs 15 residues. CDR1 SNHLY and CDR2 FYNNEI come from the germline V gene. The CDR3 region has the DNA TGTGCCAGCAGTAGACAGGGGAGGTGGACAGATACGCAGTATTTT. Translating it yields CASSRQGRWTDTQYF.

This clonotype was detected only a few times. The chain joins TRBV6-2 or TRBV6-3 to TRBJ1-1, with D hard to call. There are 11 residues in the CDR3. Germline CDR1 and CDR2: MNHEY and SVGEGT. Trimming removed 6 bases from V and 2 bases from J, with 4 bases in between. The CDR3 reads CASRGNTEAFF. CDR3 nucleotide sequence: TGTGCCAGCAGGGGTAACACTGAAGCTTTCTTT.

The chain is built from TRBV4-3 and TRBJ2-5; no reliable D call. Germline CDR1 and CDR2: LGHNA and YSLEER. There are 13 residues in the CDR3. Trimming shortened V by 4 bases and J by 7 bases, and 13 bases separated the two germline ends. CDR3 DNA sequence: TGCGCCAGCAGCCGGAAGGCCCCGGTGACCCAGTACTTC. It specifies CASSRKAPVTQYF.

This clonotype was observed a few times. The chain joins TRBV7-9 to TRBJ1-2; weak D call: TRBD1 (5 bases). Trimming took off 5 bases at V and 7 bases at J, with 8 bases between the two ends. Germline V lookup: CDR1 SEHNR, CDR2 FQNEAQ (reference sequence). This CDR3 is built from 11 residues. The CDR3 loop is CASSLDSGYTF. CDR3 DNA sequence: TGTGCCAGCAGCCTAGACAGTGGCTACACCTTC.

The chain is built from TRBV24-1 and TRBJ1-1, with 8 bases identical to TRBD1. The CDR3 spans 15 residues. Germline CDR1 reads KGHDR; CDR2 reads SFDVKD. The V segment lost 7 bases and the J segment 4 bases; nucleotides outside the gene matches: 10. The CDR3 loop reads CATRDTTGESTEAFF. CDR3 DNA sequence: TGTGCCACCAGGGATACGACAGGGGAAAGCACTGAAGCTTTCTTT.

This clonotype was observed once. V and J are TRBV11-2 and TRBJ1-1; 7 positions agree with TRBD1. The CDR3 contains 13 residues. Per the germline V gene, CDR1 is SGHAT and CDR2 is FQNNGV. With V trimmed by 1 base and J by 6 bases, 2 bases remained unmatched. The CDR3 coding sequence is TGTGCCAGCAGCTTAGTGGGACAGTCTGAAGCTTTCTTT. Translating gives CASSLVGQSEAFF.

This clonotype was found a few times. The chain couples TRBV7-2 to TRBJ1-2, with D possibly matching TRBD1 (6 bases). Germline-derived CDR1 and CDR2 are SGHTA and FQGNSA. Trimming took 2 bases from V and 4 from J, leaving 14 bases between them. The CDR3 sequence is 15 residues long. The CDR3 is CASSLLVGAPYGYTF. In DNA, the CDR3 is TGTGCCAGCAGCTTACTCGTGGGGGCTCCCTATGGCTACACCTTC.

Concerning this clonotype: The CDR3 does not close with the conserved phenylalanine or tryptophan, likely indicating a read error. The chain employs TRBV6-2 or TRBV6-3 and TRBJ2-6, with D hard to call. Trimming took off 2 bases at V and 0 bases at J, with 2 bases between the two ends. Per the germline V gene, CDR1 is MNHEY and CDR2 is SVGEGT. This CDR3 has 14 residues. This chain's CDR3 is CASSYGSGANVLTS. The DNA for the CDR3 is TGTGCCAGCAGTTACGGCTCTGGGGCCAACGTCCTGACTTCC.

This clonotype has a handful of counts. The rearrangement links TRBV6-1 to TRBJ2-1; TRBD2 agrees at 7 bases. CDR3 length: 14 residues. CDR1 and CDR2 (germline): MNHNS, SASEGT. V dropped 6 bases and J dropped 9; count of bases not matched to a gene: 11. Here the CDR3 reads CASSLGGGGFEQFF. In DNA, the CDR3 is TGTGCCAGCAGCCTCGGTGGGGGAGGGTTTGAGCAGTTCTTC.

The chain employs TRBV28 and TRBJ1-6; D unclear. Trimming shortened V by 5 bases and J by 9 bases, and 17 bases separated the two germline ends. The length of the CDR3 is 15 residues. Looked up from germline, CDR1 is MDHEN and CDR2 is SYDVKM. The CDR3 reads CASSPLTVISSPLHF. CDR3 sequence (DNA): TGTGCCAGCAGTCCACTGACTGTGATTAGTTCACCCCTCCACTTT.

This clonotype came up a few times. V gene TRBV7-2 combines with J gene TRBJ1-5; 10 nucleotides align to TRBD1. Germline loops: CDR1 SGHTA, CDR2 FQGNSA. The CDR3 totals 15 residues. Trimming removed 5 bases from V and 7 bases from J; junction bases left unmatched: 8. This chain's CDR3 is CASSPQTGGAQPQHF. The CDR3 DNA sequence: TGTGCCAGCAGCCCCCAGACAGGGGGCGCCCAGCCCCAGCATTTT.

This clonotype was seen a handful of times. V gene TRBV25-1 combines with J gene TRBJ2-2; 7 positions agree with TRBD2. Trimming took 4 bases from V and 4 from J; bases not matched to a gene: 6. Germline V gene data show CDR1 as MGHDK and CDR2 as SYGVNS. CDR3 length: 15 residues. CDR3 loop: CASSVAGVGTGELFF. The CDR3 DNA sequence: TGTGCCAGCAGTGTGGCGGGAGTGGGCACCGGGGAGCTGTTTTTT.

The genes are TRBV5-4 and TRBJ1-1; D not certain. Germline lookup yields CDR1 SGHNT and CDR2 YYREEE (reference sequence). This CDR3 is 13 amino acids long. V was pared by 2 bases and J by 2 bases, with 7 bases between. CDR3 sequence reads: CASSLETNTEAFF. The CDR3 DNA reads TGTGCCAGCAGCTTAGAAACTAACACTGAAGCTTTCTTT.

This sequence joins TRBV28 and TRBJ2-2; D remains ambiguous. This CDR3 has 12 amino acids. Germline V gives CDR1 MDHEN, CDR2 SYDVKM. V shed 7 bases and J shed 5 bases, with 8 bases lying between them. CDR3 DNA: TGTGCCAGCACTCCTCGTACCGGGGAGCTGTTTTTT. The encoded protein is CASTPRTGELFF.

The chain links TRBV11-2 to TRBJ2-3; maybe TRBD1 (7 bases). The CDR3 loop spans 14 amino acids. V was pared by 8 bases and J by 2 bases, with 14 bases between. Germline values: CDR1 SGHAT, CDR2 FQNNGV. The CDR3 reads CASRRGVITDTQYF. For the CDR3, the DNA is TGTGCCAGCCGCAGGGGGGTAATCACAGATACGCAGTATTTT.

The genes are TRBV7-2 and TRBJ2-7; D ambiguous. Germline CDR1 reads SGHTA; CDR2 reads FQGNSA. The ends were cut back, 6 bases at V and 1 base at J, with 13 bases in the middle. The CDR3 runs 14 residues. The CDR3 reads CASSLASRSYEQYF. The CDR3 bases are TGTGCCAGCAGTCTTGCCTCAAGGTCCTACGAGCAGTACTTC.

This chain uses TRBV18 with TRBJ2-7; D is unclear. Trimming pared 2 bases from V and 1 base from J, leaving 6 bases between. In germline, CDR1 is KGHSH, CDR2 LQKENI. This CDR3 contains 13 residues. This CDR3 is CASSPSSSYEQYF. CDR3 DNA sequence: TGTGCCAGCTCACCATCCTCATCCTACGAGCAGTACTTC.

The CDR3 loop reads CASSLGLAENNEQFF. The CDR3 DNA reads as TGTGCCAGCAGCTTGGGACTAGCGGAGAACAATGAGCAGTTCTTC. The rearrangement uses TRBV5-4 and TRBJ2-1, with 9 bases aligning to TRBD2. This CDR3 has 15 amino acids. Germline CDR1 and CDR2: SGHNT and YYREEE (reference sequence). J gave up 5 bases and V 0 bases, and 3 bases lay outside the gene matches.

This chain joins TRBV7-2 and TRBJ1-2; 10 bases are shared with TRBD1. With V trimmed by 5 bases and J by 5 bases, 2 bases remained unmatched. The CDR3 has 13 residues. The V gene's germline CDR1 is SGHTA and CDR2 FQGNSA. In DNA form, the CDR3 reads TGTGCCAGCAGCCAGGGACAGGGGTATGGCTACACCTTC. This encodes CASSQGQGYGYTF.